Listed below are T cell receptor beta chains from one sample, sequenced in a study of blood T cells in healthy people across ages. MiXCR, run by TCRdb on the 5' RACE reads, gives a single entry per CDR3 protein. Of hundreds of thousands of distinct CDR3 sequences in the sample, 52% were seen once. The source material was blood. These receptors came from a woman older than 75 in good health. CDR3s include the opening cysteine and the closing phenylalanine or tryptophan. A D gene is named only where the DNA matches it firmly. Only some rows state a clone size, as once, few, many or a class for expanded clones.

v_call	j_call	cdr3_length	clone_size	d_call	cdr3_aa	cdr3_nt
TRBV5-1	TRBJ1-4	15	few	-	CASSLHWATNEKLFF	TGCGCCAGCAGCTTGCATTGGGCAACTAATGAAAAACTGTTTTTT
TRBV6-6	TRBJ1-6	14	-	-	CASSLPGTNSPLHF	TGTGCCAGCAGTCTTCCAGGAACTAATTCACCCCTCCACTTT
TRBV9	TRBJ2-7	14	-	TRBD1	CASSATGTAYEQYF	TGTGCCAGCAGCGCCACCGGGACAGCCTACGAGCAGTACTTC
TRBV28	TRBJ1-2	12	few	-	CASSSQGRGYTF	TGTGCCAGCAGTTCTCAGGGGAGAGGCTACACCTTC
TRBV10-3	TRBJ2-2	15	-	-	CAISVGGMNTGELFF	TGTGCCATCAGTGTTGGGGGAATGAACACCGGGGAGCTGTTTTTT
TRBV7-7	TRBJ1-4	15	many	TRBD1	CASSLGPGGAEKLFF	TGTGCTAGCAGCTTAGGGCCAGGGGGTGCTGAAAAACTGTTTTTT
TRBV28	TRBJ2-7	16	few	TRBD2	CASSFRPGGLAYEQYF	TGTGCCAGCAGTTTCCGACCGGGGGGGTTAGCATACGAGCAGTACTTC
TRBV4-3	TRBJ2-7	14	once	-	CASSRSTGSYEQYF	TGCGCCAGCAGCCGAAGTACAGGATCCTACGAGCAGTACTTC
TRBV7-2	TRBJ2-1	11	-	-	CASSQGVWQFF	TGTGCCAGCAGCCAAGGGGTTTGGCAGTTCTTC
TRBV20-1	TRBJ1-4	12	few	-	CSAQGRNEKLFF	TGCAGTGCGCAGGGGCGTAATGAAAAACTGTTTTTT
TRBV14	TRBJ2-1	16	-	TRBD1	CASSQSGTGSYNEQFF	TGTGCCAGCAGCCAGTCCGGGACAGGATCCTACAATGAGCAGTTCTTC
TRBV3-1	TRBJ2-1	17	few	-	CASSPRLRGETSNEQFF	TGTGCCAGCAGCCCCCGCCTTAGGGGAGAGACCAGTAATGAGCAGTTCTTC
TRBV5-1	TRBJ2-1	15	-	-	CASSLQPGVGDEQFF	TGCGCCAGCAGCTTGCAGCCAGGGGTGGGCGATGAGCAGTTCTTC
TRBV20-1	TRBJ2-5	12	-	-	CSANYAQETQYF	TGCAGTGCTAATTACGCCCAAGAGACCCAGTACTTC
TRBV20-1	TRBJ2-1	14	once	-	CSAREGTGVDEQFF	TGCAGTGCTAGAGAGGGAACGGGGGTGGATGAGCAGTTCTTC
TRBV2	TRBJ1-1	14	few	-	CASSPRQGGTEAFF	TGTGCCAGCAGCCCCAGGCAGGGTGGTACTGAAGCTTTCTTT
TRBV11-2	TRBJ2-5	14	-	-	CASSRSASRETQYF	TGTGCCAGCAGCCGGAGTGCGAGTAGAGAGACCCAGTACTTC
TRBV10-3	TRBJ1-3	15	-	-	CAISESGSSGNTIYF	TGTGCCATCAGTGAGTCCGGAAGCTCTGGAAACACCATATATTTT
TRBV12-3/TRBV12-4	TRBJ1-1	13	-	-	CASSYFGGTEAFF	TGTGCCAGCAGTTATTTCGGGGGCACTGAAGCTTTCTTT
TRBV29-1	TRBJ2-1	15	many	TRBD2	CSVDPFGGSYNEQFF	TGCAGCGTGGACCCTTTCGGGGGGAGCTACAATGAGCAGTTCTTC
TRBV29-1	TRBJ1-2	11	-	-	CSVGHSDGYTF	TGCAGCGTTGGACACTCGGATGGCTACACCTTC
TRBV20-1	TRBJ2-7	15	-	-	CSARDPRQATYEQYF	TGCAGTGCTAGAGACCCTCGCCAGGCGACCTACGAGCAGTACTTC
TRBV6-6	TRBJ2-1	13	many	-	CASISALYNEQFF	TGTGCCAGCATTTCGGCTCTCTACAATGAGCAGTTCTTC
TRBV4-2	TRBJ2-1	14	-	-	CASSQDDDGREQFF	TGTGCCAGCAGCCAAGACGATGACGGCAGAGAGCAGTTCTTC
TRBV2	TRBJ2-3	12	many	-	CASTVGSDTQYF	TGTGCCAGCACAGTGGGTTCGGATACGCAGTATTTT
TRBV6-5	TRBJ2-1	15	-	TRBD1	CASRKTGGSYNEQFF	TGTGCCAGCAGAAAGACAGGGGGCTCCTACAATGAGCAGTTCTTC
TRBV2	TRBJ2-1	16	-	TRBD2	CASSGRSGEAYNEQFF	TGTGCCAGCAGTGGTAGGAGCGGGGAGGCCTACAATGAGCAGTTCTTC
TRBV4-1	TRBJ2-1	19	-	-	CASSHLITRGEGAYNEQFF	TGCGCCAGCAGCCATCTCATAACCCGGGGGGAGGGGGCTTACAATGAGCAGTTCTTC
TRBV5-1	TRBJ2-6	19	-	TRBD2	CASSLDSGRPSSGANVLTF	TGCGCCAGCAGCTTGGATAGCGGGAGGCCGAGCTCTGGGGCCAACGTCCTGACTTTC
TRBV14	TRBJ2-5	15	few	-	CASSSLDRFQETQYF	TGTGCCAGCAGCTCCTTAGACAGGTTCCAAGAGACCCAGTACTTC
TRBV11-2	TRBJ2-7	14	once	-	CASSLAGPLCEQYF	TGTGCCAGCAGCTTAGCCGGACCCCTGTGCGAGCAGTACTTC
TRBV28	TRBJ2-7	13	few	-	CASSWTDSYEQYF	TGTGCCAGCAGTTGGACTGACTCCTACGAGCAGTACTTC
TRBV7-3	TRBJ2-3	13	few	-	CASSLTTRDTQYF	TGTGCCAGCAGCTTAACGACACGAGATACGCAGTATTTT
TRBV10-3	TRBJ2-1	14	many	-	CAISSPGTLNEQFF	TGTGCCATCAGTAGTCCCGGGACTTTGAATGAGCAGTTCTTC
TRBV6-2/TRBV6-3	TRBJ1-6	15	many	TRBD1	CASSYSTGVNSPLHF	TGTGCCAGCAGTTACTCGACAGGGGTCAATTCACCCCTCCACTTT
TRBV24-1	TRBJ2-3	12	many	TRBD2	CATGGGSDTQYF	TGTGCCACCGGGGGGGGATCAGATACGCAGTATTTT
TRBV12-3/TRBV12-4	TRBJ2-2	13	few	-	CASSFRVTGELFF	TGTGCCAGCAGTTTTAGGGTAACCGGGGAGCTGTTTTTT
TRBV5-1	TRBJ1-2	13	many	TRBD1	CASSGQGVYGYTF	TGCGCCAGCAGCGGACAGGGGGTTTATGGCTACACCTTC
TRBV27	TRBJ1-2	16	-	-	CASSPSMPYGPYGYTF	TGTGCCAGCAGTCCCTCTATGCCCTACGGACCCTATGGCTACACCTTC
TRBV5-1	TRBJ2-7	17	many	-	CASSLAFGAPISYEQYF	TGCGCCAGCAGCTTGGCCTTTGGGGCGCCAATCTCCTACGAGCAGTACTTC
TRBV7-9	TRBJ1-2	11	many	-	CASSLRGNYTF	TGTGCCAGCTCTCTCCGAGGGAACTACACCTTC
TRBV10-1	TRBJ2-3	14	many	-	CASSEDPRTDTQYF	TGCGCCAGCAGTGAAGACCCCCGCACAGATACGCAGTATTTT
TRBV9	TRBJ2-1	14	-	TRBD1	CASSPRGTDNEQFF	TGTGCCAGCAGCCCCAGGGGGACGGACAATGAGCAGTTCTTC
TRBV20-1	TRBJ2-5	14	-	-	CSAMLLTPQETQYF	TGCAGTGCTATGCTCCTTACGCCCCAAGAGACCCAGTACTTC
TRBV6-5	TRBJ2-7	14	many	TRBD1	CASSYAAQGNEQYF	TGTGCCAGCAGTTACGCAGCACAGGGGAATGAGCAGTACTTC
TRBV7-2	TRBJ2-7	15	few	-	CASSLAGESGYEQYF	TGTGCCAGCAGCTTAGCGGGGGAGAGCGGCTACGAGCAGTACTTC
TRBV15	TRBJ2-3	16	-	TRBD2	CATSRGSGSPTDTQYF	TGTGCCACCAGCAGAGGTAGCGGGAGCCCCACAGATACGCAGTATTTT
TRBV9	TRBJ1-4	14	-	-	CASSVGGGFEKLFF	TGTGCCAGCAGCGTTGGAGGGGGTTTTGAAAAACTGTTTTTT
TRBV29-1	TRBJ2-7	15	once	TRBD1	CSVDAGTGNPYEQYF	TGCAGCGTGGACGCCGGGACAGGGAATCCCTACGAGCAGTACTTC